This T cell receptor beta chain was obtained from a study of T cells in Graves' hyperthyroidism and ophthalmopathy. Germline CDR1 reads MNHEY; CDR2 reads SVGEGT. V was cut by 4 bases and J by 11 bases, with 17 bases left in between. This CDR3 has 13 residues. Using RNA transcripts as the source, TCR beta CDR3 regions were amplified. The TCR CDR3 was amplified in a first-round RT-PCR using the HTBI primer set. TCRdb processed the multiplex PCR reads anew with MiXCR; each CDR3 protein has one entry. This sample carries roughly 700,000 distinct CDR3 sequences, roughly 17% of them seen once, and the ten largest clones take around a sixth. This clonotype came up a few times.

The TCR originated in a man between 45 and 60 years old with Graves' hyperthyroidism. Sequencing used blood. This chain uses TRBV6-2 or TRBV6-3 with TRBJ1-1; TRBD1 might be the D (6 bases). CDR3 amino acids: CASSWPGGTEAFF. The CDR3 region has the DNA TGTGCCAGCAGTTGGCCGGGGGGCACAGAGGCTTTCTTT.